This note documents a single TCR beta chain sequence. What this receptor recognizes is not known. Per-nucleotide qualities are absent, and no much larger clonotype sits a single base away. This specimen comes from a study of Tregs in tolerant kidney transplant recipients (dated by TCRdb to the late 2010s). Background for the entire study: The study used TCRbeta sequencing to identify donor-specific regulatory T cells before combined kidney and bone marrow transplantation, then tracked those cells after transplant. In a few healthy controls, several methods of expanding Tregs specific for an allogeneic donor were compared by TCRbeta repertoire sequencing.

Thawed PBMCs were FACS-sorted into unstimulated Tregs (CD4+CD25+CD127-), CD4+ non-Tregs (CD4+CD25-), CD4 cells and CD8 cells. Healthy control blood came either as purchased buffy coats or from healthy volunteers. Healthy control blood was processed to PBMCs with a Ficoll density gradient and then cryopreserved, whereas patient PBMCs were collected both before and after transplant. V is cut back by 4 bases and J by 7 bases, with 7 bases in the junction unmatched. Looking up the germline V gene yields CDR1 SGHTA and CDR2 FQGNSA. Taken from cysteine to phenylalanine, the CDR3 has 14 residues. Only the CDR3 DNA is retained, 42 bases long and in frame from the first base. On the study overall, not on this receptor specifically: Expanding Tregs with activated donor B cells appeared to identify the most biologically relevant and donor-specific TCRbeta repertoire. Biological reproducibility was not examined directly, but technical replication error appeared to be minimal. The study was constrained by small patient numbers, and validation of the findings is required in larger populations and under other immunosuppression protocols.

For TCRbeta CDR3 sequencing, genomic DNA from the sorted cells was extracted using the QIAGEN DNeasy Blood and Tissue Kit. High-throughput TCRbeta CDR3 sequencing, which included PCR amplification with bias correction and internal controls, was done commercially through immunoSEQ. As for the original processing: Unique productive TCRbeta sequences were defined by CDR3 nucleotide sequence when primers matched and otherwise by CDR3 amino acid sequence together with Vbeta and Jbeta genes. To correct for sorting error, sequences found in more than one sorted population at a frequency ratio of 2:1 or less were discarded, and the remaining shared sequences were assigned to the population with the higher frequency. Sequences were defined as donor-reactive when expanded at least 5-fold in CFSE-low cells versus unstimulated cells and present at a frequency of at least 0.01% in CFSE-low cells. Jensen-Shannon divergence, calculated on the top 100 TCRbeta sequences ranked by frequency, was used to quantify repertoire divergence. For samples with multiple sequencing runs, sorting error was corrected in each run separately before the runs were combined. In its TCRdb copy, this immuneACCESS table keeps in-frame sequences only and misses some clones. Where compared with another copy, unresolved V genes explain less than half of these, and the others have no known cause. V and J calls and clone size are given by that table; D and trimming were obtained from the DNA. This sample holds some 60,000 clones; around four fifths were observed only once. Together, the top ten hold more than 4% of the sample.

The origin of this receptor is a human donor in good health. The sample consisted of CD4+ T cells from blood. The rearranged segments are TRBV7-2 and TRBJ2-5; 9 nucleotides in the junction match TRBD1. The nucleotides are TGTGCCAGCAGCTCCGCCGGGACAGGGTGGACCCAGTACTTC. Protein translation: CASSSAGTGWTQYF.